The sequence of this T cell receptor beta chain was determined in a study of shared clonotypes between healthy human individuals. About the research overall: CD4 naive and CD4 memory each took three plates per donor, while CD8 naive took two and CD8 memory one.

The CDR3 has 15 amino acids. Germline CDR1 SEHNR, CDR2 FQNEAQ (reference sequence). Trimming pared 3 bases from V and 4 bases from J, leaving 12 bases between. The method was immunoSEQ multiplex PCR; TCRdb's version includes in-frame clones alone and lacks a portion of them. The sample includes around 690,000 clones, 90% of them seen just once. The chain links TRBV7-9 to TRBJ1-4, with unresolved D. What was sequenced was memory CD8+ T cells from PBMCs. As to subset: CD45RO+ cells pooled with CCR7-negative TemRA cells. This sequence originates from a man aged 18 to 29 in good health. Some clones in this sample may be carry-over from other donors' samples. The CDR3, as DNA: TGTGCCAGCAGCTTCGGGCGGACCCTTAATGAAAAACTGTTTTTT. Its translation: CASSFGRTLNEKLFF.